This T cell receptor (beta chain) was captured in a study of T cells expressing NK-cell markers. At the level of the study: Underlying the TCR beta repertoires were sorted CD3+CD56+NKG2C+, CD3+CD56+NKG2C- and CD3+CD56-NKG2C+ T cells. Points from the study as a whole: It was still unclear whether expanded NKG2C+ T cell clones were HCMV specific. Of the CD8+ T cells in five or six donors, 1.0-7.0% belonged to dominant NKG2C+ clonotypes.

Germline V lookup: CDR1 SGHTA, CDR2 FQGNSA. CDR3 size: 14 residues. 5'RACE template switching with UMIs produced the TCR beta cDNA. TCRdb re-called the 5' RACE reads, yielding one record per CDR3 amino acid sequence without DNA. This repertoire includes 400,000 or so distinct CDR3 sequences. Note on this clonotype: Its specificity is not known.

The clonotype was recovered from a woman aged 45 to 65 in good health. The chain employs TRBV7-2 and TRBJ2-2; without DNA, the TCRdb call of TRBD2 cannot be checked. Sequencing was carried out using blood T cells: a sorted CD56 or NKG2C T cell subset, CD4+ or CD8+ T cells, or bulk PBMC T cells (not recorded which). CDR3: CASSPGTSTGELFF.